The 9 T cell receptor beta chains reported below all come from one sample, sequenced in a study of shared clonotypes between healthy human individuals. TCRdb keeps only in-frame clones here, not all; method: immunoSEQ multiplex PCR. The table shows around 2.5 million clones, with 90% to 95% occurring only once. Sequencing was carried out using naive CD4+ T cells from PBMCs. The subset here: CD45RA+ positively selected. The receptors shown here come from a man aged 18-30 years in good health. Some clones in this sample may be carry-over from other donors' samples.

In regard to this clone: This specimen includes other DNA sequences encoding the same CDR3. The chain has TRBV9 and TRBJ2-7; 9 bases map to TRBD2. CDR1 SGDLS and CDR2 YYNGEE come from the germline V gene. CDR3 length: 14 residues. Losses at the gene ends were 2 bases for V and 4 bases for J; bases not matched to a gene: 4. CDR3 coding DNA: TGTGCCAGCAGCGTTAGCGGGAGTGCGTACGAGCAGTACTTC. Translation: CASSVSGSAYEQYF.

The V and J genes are TRBV28 and TRBJ2-7; TRBD1 matches at 7 bases. V lost 6 bases and J lost 2; bases outside the gene matches: 7. CDR3 size: 14 residues. Germline V gene data show CDR1 as MDHEN and CDR2 as SYDVKM. CDR3 in amino acids: CASSLDRAPYEQYF. CDR3 bases: TGTGCCAGCAGCCTCGACAGGGCCCCCTACGAGCAGTACTTC.

This clone appeared a single time. This chain joins TRBV29-1 and TRBJ2-1, with D perhaps matching TRBD1 or TRBD2 (6 bases each). Germline CDR1 reads SQVTM; CDR2 reads ANQGSEA. Deletions cut 4 bases from V and 6 bases from J, with 13 bases between. This CDR3 has 13 amino acids. The CDR3, as DNA: TGCAGCGTTGGGTGGGGGGCCGGCAATGAGCAGTTCTTC. Amino acids: CSVGWGAGNEQFF.

This rearrangement joins TRBV27 to TRBJ1-2; no clear D gene. The CDR3 is 13 residues long. Deletions cut 2 bases from V and 2 bases from J, with 6 bases between. Germline CDR1 reads MNHEY; CDR2 reads SMNVEV (reference sequence). The DNA of the CDR3 is TGTGCCAGCAGTTTACAACCGAACTATGGCTACACCTTC. It is translated as CASSLQPNYGYTF.

The CDR3 here is CASSYRPQGVTGYTF. The CDR3 DNA is TGTGCCAGCAGTTACCGTCCACAGGGGGTGACTGGCTACACCTTC. The chain joins TRBV6-5 to TRBJ1-2; TRBD1 matches at 8 bases. The CDR3 consists of 15 residues. The V gene's germline CDR1 is MNHEY and CDR2 SVGAGI. V lost 2 bases to trimming and J lost 7 bases; unmatched junction nucleotides: 9.

The chain has TRBV7-6 and TRBJ2-1, with 10 bases fitting TRBD2. With V trimmed by 5 bases and J by 7 bases, 17 bases remained unmatched. The CDR3 covers 18 residues. In germline, CDR1 is SGHVS, CDR2 FNYEAQ. The CDR3 DNA follows: TGTGCCAGCAGCCGGATCTTAAATCTAGCGGGAGTTGGAAATGAGCAGTTCTTC. It yields the protein CASSRILNLAGVGNEQFF.

V gene TRBV18 combines with J gene TRBJ1-2; D is unclear. Germline-derived CDR1 and CDR2 are KGHSH and LQKENI. CDR3 size: 13 residues. Trimming removed 1 base at V and 2 bases at J, with 5 bases between. The CDR3 nucleotides are TGTGCCAGCTCACCACAACAGAACTATGGCTACACCTTC. It specifies CASSPQQNYGYTF.

This chain joins TRBV5-8 and TRBJ2-5; the D gene could be TRBD1 or TRBD2 (5 bases each). Trimming removed 1 base from V and 7 bases from J, with 11 bases in between. The CDR3 sequence is 13 residues long. The V gene's germline CDR1 is SGHTS and CDR2 YDEGEE. CDR3 sequence: CASSLKRGGTQYF. The CDR3 DNA follows: TGTGCCAGCAGCTTGAAGAGGGGTGGGACCCAGTACTTC.

The chain links TRBV19 to TRBJ2-1; D uncertain. V lost 9 bases and J 7 bases, leaving 19 bases between the germline ends. Germline V CDR1 and CDR2: LNHDA, SQIVND (reference sequence). The CDR3 is made up of 14 amino acids. The CDR3 sequence is CASSPMKNTNEQFF. The CDR3 DNA sequence: TGTGCCAGCTCTCCAATGAAGAACACTAATGAGCAGTTCTTC. Based on the CDR3 plus reference TRBV19 and TRBJ2-1, the full variable domain is DGGITQSPKYLFRKEGQNVTLSCEQNLNHDAMYWYRQDPGQGLRLIYYSQIVNDFQKGDIAEGYSVSREKKESFPLTVTSAQKNPTAFYLCASSPMKNTNEQFFGPGTRLTVL.